Sequencing of this TCR beta chain was carried out in a study of OX40 agonist ivuxolimab in advanced cancers. Per the germline V gene, CDR1 is SGHTS and CDR2 is YDEGEE. CDR3 length equals 12 residues. Trimming removed 7 bases from V and 4 bases from J, with 11 bases in between. The assay was immunoSEQ multiplex PCR, and TCRdb's table has in-frame clones only and misses some. The table records about 10,000 clones, around 85% of them present only once. The table lists this clone with a few counts. Source: CD4+ or CD8+ T cells sorted from blood, taken in a trial of the OX40 agonist ivuxolimab. The V call is TRBV5-8, the J call TRBJ1-2, with D perhaps TRBD1 (5 bases). This receptor was identified in an adult with an advanced solid tumor such as melanoma, head and neck, liver or kidney cancer. The CDR3 nucleotides are TGTGCCAGCCTCAGGGAATTCTATGGCTACACCTTC. It codes for CASLREFYGYTF.